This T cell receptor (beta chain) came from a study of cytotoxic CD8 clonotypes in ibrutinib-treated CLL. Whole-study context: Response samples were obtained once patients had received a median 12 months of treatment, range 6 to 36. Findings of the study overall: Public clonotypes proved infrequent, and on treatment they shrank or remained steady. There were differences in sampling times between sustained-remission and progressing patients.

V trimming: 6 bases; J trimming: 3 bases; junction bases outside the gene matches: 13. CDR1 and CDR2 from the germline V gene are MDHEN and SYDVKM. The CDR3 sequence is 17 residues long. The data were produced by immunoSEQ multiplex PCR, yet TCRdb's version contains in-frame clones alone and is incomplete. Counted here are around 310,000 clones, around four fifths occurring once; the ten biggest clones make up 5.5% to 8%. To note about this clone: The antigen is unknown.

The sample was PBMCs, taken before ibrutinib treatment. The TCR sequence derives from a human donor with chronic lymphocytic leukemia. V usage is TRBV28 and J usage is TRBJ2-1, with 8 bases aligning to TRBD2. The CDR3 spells CASSQGLDVVDYNEQFF. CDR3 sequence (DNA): TGTGCCAGCAGCCAGGGACTAGACGTTGTGGACTACAATGAGCAGTTCTTC.